Presented here are 3 T cell receptor beta chains from one specimen sequenced in a study of cytomegalovirus exposure and HLA in healthy donors. Primers included in the PCR were 60 Vbeta and 13 Jbeta primers. TCRdb's copy holds only in-frame clones and misses some; the assay was immunoSEQ multiplex PCR. The sample holds 110,000 to 150,000 clones, roughly 80% seen once. The sample comprised PBMCs. The receptor set was obtained from a female donor in good health and CMV-seronegative.

CDR3 in amino acids: CASSQGQGAGGYTF. As DNA, the CDR3 is TGTGCCAGCAGTCAGGGACAGGGGGCGGGTGGCTACACCTTC. The chain has TRBV28 and TRBJ1-2; 12 bases line up with TRBD1. The CDR3 loop spans 14 amino acids. CDR1 and CDR2 (germline): MDHEN, SYDVKM. V was pared by 5 bases and J by 7 bases, with 5 bases of the junction left unmatched.

The chain employs TRBV6-1 and TRBJ2-7; 9 bases map to TRBD2. V trimming: 6 bases; J trimming: 6 bases; junction bases outside the gene matches: 12. The CDR3 is made up of 15 amino acids. Germline V gives CDR1 MNHNS, CDR2 SASEGT. CDR3 DNA sequence: TGTGCCAGCAGCCCCCTTAGCGGGAGTGTCCTCGAGCAGTACTTC. Protein sequence: CASSPLSGSVLEQYF.

The chain employs TRBV5-4 and TRBJ1-2, with D possibly matching TRBD1 (6 bases). With 4 bases removed from V and 8 bases from J, the gap between germline ends came to 18 bases. This CDR3 spans 14 amino acids. Germline CDR1 reads SGHNT; CDR2 reads YYREEE (reference sequence). The CDR3 spells CASSREDRPWGYTF. CDR3 bases: TGTGCCAGCAGCCGAGAGGACAGACCTTGGGGCTACACCTTC. Full variable domain (rest looked up from reference TRBV5-4 and TRBJ1-2): ETGVTQSPTHLIKTRGQQVTLRCSSQSGHNTVSWYQQALGQGPQFIFQYYREEENGRGNFPPRFSGLQFPNYSSELNVNALELDDSALYLCASSREDRPWGYTFGSGTRLTVV.